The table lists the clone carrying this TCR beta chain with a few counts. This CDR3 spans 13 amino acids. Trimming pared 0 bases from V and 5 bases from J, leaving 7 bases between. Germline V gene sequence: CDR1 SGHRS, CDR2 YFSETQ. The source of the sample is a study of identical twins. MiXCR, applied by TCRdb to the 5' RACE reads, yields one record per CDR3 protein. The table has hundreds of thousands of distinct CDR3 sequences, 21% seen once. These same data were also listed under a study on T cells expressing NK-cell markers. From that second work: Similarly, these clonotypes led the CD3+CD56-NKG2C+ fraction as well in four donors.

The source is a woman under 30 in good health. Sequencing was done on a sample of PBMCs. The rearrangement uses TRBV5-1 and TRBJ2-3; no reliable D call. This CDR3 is CASSLVSEDTQYF. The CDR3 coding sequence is TGCGCCAGCAGCTTGGTTTCGGAAGATACGCAGTATTTT.